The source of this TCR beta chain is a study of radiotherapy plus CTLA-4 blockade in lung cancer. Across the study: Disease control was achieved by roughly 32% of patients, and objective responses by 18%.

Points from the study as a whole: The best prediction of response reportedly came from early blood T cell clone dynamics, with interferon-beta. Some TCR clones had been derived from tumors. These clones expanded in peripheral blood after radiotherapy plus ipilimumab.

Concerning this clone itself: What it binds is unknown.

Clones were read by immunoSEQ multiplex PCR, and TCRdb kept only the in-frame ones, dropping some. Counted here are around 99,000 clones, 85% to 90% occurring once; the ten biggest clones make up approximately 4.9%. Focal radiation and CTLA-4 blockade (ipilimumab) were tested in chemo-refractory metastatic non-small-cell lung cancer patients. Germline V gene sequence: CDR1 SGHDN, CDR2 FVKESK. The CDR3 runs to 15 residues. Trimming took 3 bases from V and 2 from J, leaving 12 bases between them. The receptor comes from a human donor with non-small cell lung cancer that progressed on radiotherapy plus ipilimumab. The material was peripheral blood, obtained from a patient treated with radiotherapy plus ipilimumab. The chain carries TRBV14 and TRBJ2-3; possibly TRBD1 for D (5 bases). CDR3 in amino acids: CASSHRQRLTDTQYF. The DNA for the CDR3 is TGTGCCAGCAGCCACAGACAGAGGCTCACAGATACGCAGTATTTT.